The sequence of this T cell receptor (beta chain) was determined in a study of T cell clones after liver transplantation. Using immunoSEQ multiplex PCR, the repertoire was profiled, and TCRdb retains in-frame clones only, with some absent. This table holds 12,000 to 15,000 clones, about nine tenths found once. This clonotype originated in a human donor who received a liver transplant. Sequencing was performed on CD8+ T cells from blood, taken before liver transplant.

The CDR3 is CASSPQPGASGSTGELFF. As DNA, the CDR3 is TGCGCCAGCAGCCCCCAGCCGGGGGCTAGCGGGTCCACCGGGGAGCTGTTTTTT. The rearrangement joins TRBV4-3 to TRBJ2-2; 8 bases match TRBD2. Germline CDR1 is LGHNA and CDR2 is YSLEER. There are 18 residues in the CDR3. Germline trimming cut 4 bases from V and 4 bases from J; bases unmatched to any gene: 14.